This T cell receptor (beta chain) appears in the sequencing data of a study of blood T cell repertoires in COVID-19. Trimming at V came to 5 bases and at J to 9 bases, leaving 9 bases not matched to a gene. The CDR3 loop spans 15 amino acids. Germline CDR1 reads SEHNR; CDR2 reads FQNEAQ (reference sequence). Sequencing was performed with immunoSEQ multiplex PCR; in TCRdb, only in-frame clones are kept and a portion is missing. Of approximately 440,000 clones in the sample, about 92% were seen once. The source is a man between 18 and 29 years old who had recovered from COVID-19. The chain couples TRBV7-9 to TRBJ2-1; 11 bases match TRBD2. Sequencing was carried out using PBMCs or T cells enriched from blood (not recorded which). CDR3 DNA sequence: TGTGCCAGCAGCACGGTAGCGGGGGGGATTGTTGAGCAGTTCTTC. It yields the protein CASSTVAGGIVEQFF.